Sequencing of this TCR beta chain was carried out in a study of shared clonotypes between healthy human individuals. Germline assignment: CDR1 SNHLY and CDR2 FYNNEI. Trimming stripped 6 bases from V and 6 bases from J, with 6 bases between. The CDR3 contains 11 residues. The table came from immunoSEQ multiplex PCR; TCRdb's copy has only in-frame clones and leaves some out. This table has some 500,000 clones, 95% to 96% appearing once. The source material was naive CD4+ T cells sorted from blood. Subset in this sample: CD45RA+ positively selected. The sequence was obtained from a young woman in good health. The chain has TRBV2 and TRBJ2-1; D may correspond to TRBD1 or TRBD2 (5 bases each). The CDR3 coding sequence is TGTGCCAGCAGGGGGACCAATGAGCAGTTCTTC. Its protein is CASRGTNEQFF.